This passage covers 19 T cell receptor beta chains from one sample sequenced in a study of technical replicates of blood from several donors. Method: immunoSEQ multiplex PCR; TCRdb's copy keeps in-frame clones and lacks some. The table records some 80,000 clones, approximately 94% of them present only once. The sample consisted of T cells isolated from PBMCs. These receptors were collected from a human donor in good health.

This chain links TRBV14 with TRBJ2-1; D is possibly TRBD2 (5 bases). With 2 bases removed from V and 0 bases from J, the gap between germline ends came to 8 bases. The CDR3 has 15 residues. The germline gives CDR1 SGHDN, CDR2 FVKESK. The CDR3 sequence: CASSQKRSSYNEQFF. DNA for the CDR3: TGTGCCAGCAGCCAAAAGCGGAGCTCCTACAATGAGCAGTTCTTC.

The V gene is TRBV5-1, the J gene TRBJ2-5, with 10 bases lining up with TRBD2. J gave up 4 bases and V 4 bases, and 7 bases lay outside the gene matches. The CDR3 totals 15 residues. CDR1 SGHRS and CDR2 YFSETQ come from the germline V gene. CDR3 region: CASSPNSSGRETQYF. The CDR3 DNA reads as TGCGCCAGCAGCCCTAACTCTAGCGGGAGAGAGACCCAGTACTTC.

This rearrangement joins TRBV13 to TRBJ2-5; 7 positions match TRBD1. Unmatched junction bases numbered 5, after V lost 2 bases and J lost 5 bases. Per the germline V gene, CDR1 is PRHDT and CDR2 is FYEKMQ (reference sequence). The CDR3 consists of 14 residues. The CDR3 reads CASSLRQGEETQYF. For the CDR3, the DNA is TGTGCCAGCAGCTTACGACAGGGAGAGGAGACCCAGTACTTC.

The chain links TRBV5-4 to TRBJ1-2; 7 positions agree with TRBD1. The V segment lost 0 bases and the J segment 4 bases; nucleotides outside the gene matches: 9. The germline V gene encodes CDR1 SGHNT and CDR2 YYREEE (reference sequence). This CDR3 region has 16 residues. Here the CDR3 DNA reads TGTGCCAGCAGCTTGGCCCTGGGGCCAGGGGGCTATGGCTACACCTTC. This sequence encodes CASSLALGPGGYGYTF.

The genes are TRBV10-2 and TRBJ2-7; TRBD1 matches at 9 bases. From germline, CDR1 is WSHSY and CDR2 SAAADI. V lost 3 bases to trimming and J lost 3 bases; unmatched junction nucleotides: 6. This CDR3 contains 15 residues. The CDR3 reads CASSDQGQGFYEQYF. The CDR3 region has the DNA TGCGCCAGCAGTGACCAGGGACAGGGATTCTACGAGCAGTACTTC.

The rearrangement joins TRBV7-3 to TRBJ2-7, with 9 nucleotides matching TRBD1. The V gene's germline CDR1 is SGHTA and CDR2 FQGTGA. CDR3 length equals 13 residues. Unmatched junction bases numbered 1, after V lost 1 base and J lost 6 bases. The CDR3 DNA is TGTGCCAGCAGCTTAAAGACAGGGGGCGAGCAGTACTTC. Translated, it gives CASSLKTGGEQYF.

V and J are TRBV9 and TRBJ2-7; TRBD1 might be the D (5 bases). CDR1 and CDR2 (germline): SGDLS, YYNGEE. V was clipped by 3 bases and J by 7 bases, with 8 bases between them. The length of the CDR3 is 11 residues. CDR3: CASSEGREQYF. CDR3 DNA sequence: TGTGCCAGCAGCGAGGGGCGGGAGCAGTACTTC.

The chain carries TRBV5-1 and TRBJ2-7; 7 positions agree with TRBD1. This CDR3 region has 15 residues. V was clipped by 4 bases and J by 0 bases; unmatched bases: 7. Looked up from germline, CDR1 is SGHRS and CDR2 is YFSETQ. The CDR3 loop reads CASSVQGSISYEQYF. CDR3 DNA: TGCGCCAGCAGCGTACAGGGGTCTATCTCCTACGAGCAGTACTTC. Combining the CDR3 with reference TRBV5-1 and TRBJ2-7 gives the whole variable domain KAGVTQTPRYLIKTRGQQVTLSCSPISGHRSVSWYQQTPGQGLQFLFEYFSETQRNKGNFPGRFSGRQFSNSRSEMNVSTLELGDSALYLCASSVQGSISYEQYFGPGTRLTVT.

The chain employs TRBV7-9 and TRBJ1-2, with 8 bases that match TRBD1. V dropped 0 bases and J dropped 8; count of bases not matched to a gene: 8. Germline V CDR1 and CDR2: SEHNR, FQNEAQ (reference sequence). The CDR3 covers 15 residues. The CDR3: CASSLALTGTGGYTF. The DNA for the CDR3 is TGTGCCAGCAGCTTAGCCCTCACCGGGACAGGCGGCTACACCTTC.

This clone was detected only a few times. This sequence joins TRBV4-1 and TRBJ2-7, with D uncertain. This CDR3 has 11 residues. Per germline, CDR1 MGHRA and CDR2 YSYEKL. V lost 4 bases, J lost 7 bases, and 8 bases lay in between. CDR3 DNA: TGCGCCAGCAGCCTTGGGCGAGAGCAGTACTTC. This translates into CASSLGREQYF.

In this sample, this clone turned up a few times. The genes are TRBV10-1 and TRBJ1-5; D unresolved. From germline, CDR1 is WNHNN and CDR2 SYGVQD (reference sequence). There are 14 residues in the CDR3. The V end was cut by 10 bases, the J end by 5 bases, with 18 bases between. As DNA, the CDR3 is TGCGCCACCGGAACGGGTCGGGTGGATCAGCCCCAGCATTTT. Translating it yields CATGTGRVDQPQHF.

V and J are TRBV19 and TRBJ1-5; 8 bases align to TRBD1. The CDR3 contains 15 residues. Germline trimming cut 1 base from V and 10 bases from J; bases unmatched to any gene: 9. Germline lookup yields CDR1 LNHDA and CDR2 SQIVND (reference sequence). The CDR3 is CASSIGRGPGEPQHF. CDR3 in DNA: TGTGCCAGTAGTATAGGCAGGGGGCCCGGGGAACCCCAGCATTTT.

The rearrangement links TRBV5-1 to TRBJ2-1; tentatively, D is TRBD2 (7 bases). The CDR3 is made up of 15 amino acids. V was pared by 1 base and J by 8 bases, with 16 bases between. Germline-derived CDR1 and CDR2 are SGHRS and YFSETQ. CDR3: CASSLMWGGGDEQFF. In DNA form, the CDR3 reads TGCGCCAGCAGCTTGATGTGGGGGGGCGGCGATGAGCAGTTCTTC. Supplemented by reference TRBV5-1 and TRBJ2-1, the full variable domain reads KAGVTQTPRYLIKTRGQQVTLSCSPISGHRSVSWYQQTPGQGLQFLFEYFSETQRNKGNFPGRFSGRQFSNSRSEMNVSTLELGDSALYLCASSLMWGGGDEQFFGPGTRLTVL.

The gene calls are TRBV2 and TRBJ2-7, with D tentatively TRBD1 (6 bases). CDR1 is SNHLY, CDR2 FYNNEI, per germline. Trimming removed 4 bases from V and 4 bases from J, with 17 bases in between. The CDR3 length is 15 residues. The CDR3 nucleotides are TGTGCCAGCAGTGGGACAGCAAGTAAAAATTACGAGCAGTACTTC. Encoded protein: CASSGTASKNYEQYF.

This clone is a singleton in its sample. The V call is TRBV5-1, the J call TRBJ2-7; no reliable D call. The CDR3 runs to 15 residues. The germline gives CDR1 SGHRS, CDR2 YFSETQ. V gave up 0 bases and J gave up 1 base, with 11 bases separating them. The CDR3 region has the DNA TGCGCCAGCAGCTTGGATACCATAGAATCCTACGAGCAGTACTTC. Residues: CASSLDTIESYEQYF. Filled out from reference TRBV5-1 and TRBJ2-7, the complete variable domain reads KAGVTQTPRYLIKTRGQQVTLSCSPISGHRSVSWYQQTPGQGLQFLFEYFSETQRNKGNFPGRFSGRQFSNSRSEMNVSTLELGDSALYLCASSLDTIESYEQYFGPGTRLTVT.

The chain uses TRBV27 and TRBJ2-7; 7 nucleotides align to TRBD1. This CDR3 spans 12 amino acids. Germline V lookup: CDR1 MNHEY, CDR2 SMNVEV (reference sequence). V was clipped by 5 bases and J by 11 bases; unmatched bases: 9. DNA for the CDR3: TGTGCCAGCAGTGGGGGTGGGGACAGTAAGTACTTC. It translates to CASSGGGDSKYF.

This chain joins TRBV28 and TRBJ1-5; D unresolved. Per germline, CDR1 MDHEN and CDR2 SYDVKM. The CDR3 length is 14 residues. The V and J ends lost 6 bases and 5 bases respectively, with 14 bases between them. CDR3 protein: CASRAYGIDQPQHF. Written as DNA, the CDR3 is TGTGCCAGCAGAGCATACGGGATTGATCAGCCCCAGCATTTT.

The CDR3 DNA is TGCGCCAGCAGCCAAGCCCGGGGGGGGGCCATCTACGAGCAGTACTTC. As protein: CASSQARGGAIYEQYF. The chain carries TRBV4-1 and TRBJ2-7; the match to TRBD2 covers 8 bases. The CDR3 runs to 16 residues. V lost 1 base and J lost 3; bases outside the gene matches: 8. The germline V gene encodes CDR1 MGHRA and CDR2 YSYEKL.

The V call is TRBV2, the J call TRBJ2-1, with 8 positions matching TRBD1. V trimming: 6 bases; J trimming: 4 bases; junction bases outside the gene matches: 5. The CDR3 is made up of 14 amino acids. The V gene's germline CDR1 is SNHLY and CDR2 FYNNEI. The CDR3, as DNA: TGTGCCAGCAGGGGCGGGACAGGATACAATGAGCAGTTCTTC. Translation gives CASRGGTGYNEQFF. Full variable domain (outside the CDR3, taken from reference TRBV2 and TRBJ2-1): EPEVTQTPSHQVTQMGQEVILRCVPISNHLYFYWYRQILGQKVEFLVSFYNNEISEKSEIFDDQFSVERPDGSNFTLKIRSTKLEDSAMYFCASRGGTGYNEQFFGPGTRLTVL.